This TCR beta chain was sequenced during a study of T cell responses to AZD1222 COVID-19 vaccine. General study results and limits: The number of AZD1222 recipients seropositive at baseline was only six. Donors were chiefly white British, with a greater number of females, and clonal diversity was perhaps underestimated. Vaccination with two AZD1222 doses was followed by a rise in Spike-specific TCR breadth and depth.

Produced via immunoSEQ multiplex PCR; TCRdb's table is partial and in-frame only. The sample consists of over 70,000 clones, more than 70% of them appearing once. CDR1 is MNHEY and CDR2 is SVGEGT in the germline V gene. There are 13 residues in the CDR3. V lost 6 bases and J 3 bases, leaving 11 bases between the germline ends. Concerning this clone itself: Its matching antigen is unknown.

The sample consisted of peripheral blood, taken 28 days after the second AZD1222 dose. The TCR was taken from an adult who received the AZD1222 COVID-19 vaccine. The rearrangement links TRBV6-2 or TRBV6-3 to TRBJ1-1; D not resolved. The chain's CDR3 is CASSVGSHTEAFF. CDR3 DNA sequence: TGTGCCAGCAGCGTGGGATCTCACACTGAAGCTTTCTTT.